One sample yielded the 11 T cell receptor beta chains listed below, sequenced in a study of CD8 T cells in Susac syndrome. Reverse transcription of about 0.45 to 1 ug RNA used random hexamers. TCRdb reanalysed the immunoSEQ multiplex PCR reads using MiXCR and keeps one entry per CDR3 protein. Here the sample spans under 200,000 distinct CDR3 sequences, 80% to 95% being singletons. The sample taken for sequencing was CD4+ T cells from PBMCs. These receptors all come from a human donor in good health.

This sequence joins TRBV6-1 and TRBJ1-5, with D unresolved. Trimming pared 1 base from V and 5 bases from J, leaving 21 bases between. The CDR3 extends over 18 amino acids. Germline V gene lookup returns CDR1 MNHNS and CDR2 SASEGT. For the CDR3, the DNA is TGTGCCAGCAGTGAAGAAGGAAGGGCCTGGTTGAGGCATCAGCCCCAGCATTTT. Protein product: CASSEEGRAWLRHQPQHF.

V usage is TRBV27 and J usage is TRBJ2-2, with a possible D match to TRBD1 (6 bases). Trimming removed 7 bases at V and 0 bases at J, with 9 bases between. Germline lookup yields CDR1 MNHEY and CDR2 SMNVEV (reference sequence). The CDR3 is 14 residues long. CDR3 coding DNA: TGTGCCAGCACGACAGGCGCGAACACCGGGGAGCTGTTTTTT. Translation gives CASTTGANTGELFF.

The chain has TRBV30 and TRBJ1-5; D perhaps matches TRBD1 (6 bases). This CDR3 comprises 14 residues. From germline, CDR1 is GTSNPN and CDR2 SVGIG (reference sequence). V was cut by 5 bases and J by 0 bases, with 11 bases left in between. DNA of the CDR3: TGTGCCTGGGCGGACAGTTCTAGCAATCAGCCCCAGCATTTT. This codes for CAWADSSSNQPQHF.

V is TRBV5-4 and J is TRBJ2-3; a weak D match, TRBD1 (6 bases). The CDR3 extends over 14 amino acids. Trimming shortened V by 6 bases and J by 1 base, and 12 bases separated the two germline ends. Germline V CDR1 and CDR2: SGHNT, YYREEE (reference sequence). The CDR3 DNA reads as TGTGCCAGCACCGAGGGGGTCGGCACAGATACGCAGTATTTT. Its translation is CASTEGVGTDTQYF. Complete variable domain (other parts from reference TRBV5-4 and TRBJ2-3): ETGVTQSPTHLIKTRGQQVTLRCSSQSGHNTVSWYQQALGQGPQFIFQYYREEENGRGNFPPRFSGLQFPNYSSELNVNALELDDSALYLCASTEGVGTDTQYFGPGTRLTVL.

The J gene is TRBJ2-1, the V gene TRBV10-3; 9 bases are shared with TRBD2. Losses at the gene ends were 4 bases for V and 4 bases for J; bases not matched to a gene: 5. CDR1 and CDR2 (germline): ENHRY, SYGVKD. The CDR3 is made up of 15 amino acids. This CDR3 is CAISAPAGGYNEQFF. The CDR3 coding sequence is TGTGCCATCAGTGCTCCAGCGGGGGGTTACAATGAGCAGTTCTTC.

The chain joins TRBV4-1 to TRBJ1-3, with 7 bases aligning to TRBD1. Germline V gives CDR1 MGHRA, CDR2 YSYEKL. With 0 bases clipped from V and 0 bases from J, the junction kept 5 bases outside the gene matches. The CDR3 extends over 17 amino acids. CDR3: CASSQDGTGASGNTIYF. CDR3 sequence (DNA): TGCGCCAGCAGCCAAGATGGCACAGGGGCCTCTGGAAACACCATATATTTT.

This chain joins TRBV4-2 and TRBJ1-1; D is ambiguous. Trimming took off 0 bases at V and 1 base at J, with 18 bases between the two ends. Looked up from germline, CDR1 is LGHNA and CDR2 is YNFKEQ. CDR3 length: 18 amino acids. The CDR3 spells CASSQDQSGPARNTEAFF. As DNA, the CDR3 is TGTGCCAGCAGCCAAGATCAGTCCGGTCCAGCTAGGAACACTGAAGCTTTCTTT.

The chain is built from TRBV27 and TRBJ1-2; no clear D. This CDR3 has 15 amino acids. Germline V lookup: CDR1 MNHEY, CDR2 SMNVEV (reference sequence). Deletions cut 2 bases from V and 4 bases from J, with 14 bases between. CDR3 nucleotide sequence: TGTGCCAGCAGTTTACAACCTTCTGGGGTCTATGGCTACACCTTC. It specifies CASSLQPSGVYGYTF.

The chain uses TRBV6-1 and TRBJ2-7; D is tentatively TRBD1 or TRBD2 (5 bases each). V was trimmed by 8 bases and J by 3 bases, leaving 11 bases between them. CDR1 is MNHNS, CDR2 SASEGT, per germline. The CDR3 extends over 12 amino acids. CDR3 sequence: CASGGPVYEQYF. CDR3 nucleotide sequence: TGTGCCAGCGGGGGACCAGTCTACGAGCAGTACTTC.

The CDR3 bases are TGTGCCAGCAGTTTTAACAGCCCTAACTATGGCTACACCTTC. Its protein is CASSFNSPNYGYTF. J is TRBJ1-2 and V is TRBV12-3 or TRBV12-4; D is undetermined. V was clipped by 3 bases and J by 0 bases, with 8 bases between them. This CDR3 comprises 14 residues.

This chain joins TRBV20-1 and TRBJ1-3, with 10 bases identical to TRBD1. This CDR3 spans 14 amino acids. CDR1 DFQATT and CDR2 SNEGSKA come from the germline V gene (reference sequence). Trimming took 5 bases from V and 4 from J; bases not matched to a gene: 5. In DNA form, the CDR3 reads TGCAGTGCTTTCGGACAGGGGGTAGGAAACACCATATATTTT. Translated: CSAFGQGVGNTIYF.